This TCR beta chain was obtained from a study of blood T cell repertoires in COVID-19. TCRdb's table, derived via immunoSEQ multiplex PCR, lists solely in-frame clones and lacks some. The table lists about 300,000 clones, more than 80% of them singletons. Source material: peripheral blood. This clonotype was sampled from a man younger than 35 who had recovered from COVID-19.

DNA of the CDR3: TGTGCCAGCGGCACAGGGCGTTGGAGCAATCAGCCCCAGCATTTT. Residues: CASGTGRWSNQPQHF. The chain carries TRBV5-8 and TRBJ1-5; tentative D call: TRBD1 (6 bases). Germline V gene lookup returns CDR1 SGHTS and CDR2 YDEGEE. V lost 7 bases to trimming and J lost 1 base, with 15 bases between them. This CDR3 region has 15 residues.